The rows below give T cell receptor beta chains drawn from one sample of a study of T cells in Graves' hyperthyroidism and ophthalmopathy. TCRdb ran MiXCR on the multiplex PCR reads and lists one entry per CDR3 protein. The sample lists hundreds of thousands of distinct CDR3 sequences, just under 20% seen once, with over 45% in the top ten. Sequences were obtained from blood. The receptors here all came from a man in his forties with Graves' ophthalmopathy. The CDR3 runs from the conserved cysteine through the conserved F or W. D genes are given only for firm matches. Size values are once, few and many counts, or a class for expanded clones, and some rows have none.

>-|TRBJ2-1|TRBD2|TRBV24-1
TGTGCCACCAGTGATGCCAACCCGGGACTAGCGTCCACTGAGCAGTTCTTC
CATSDANPGLASTEQFF
>-|TRBJ2-2|-|TRBV6-4
TGTGCCAGCAGTTACCCCGGGACTCGTCCAGTGCCCGGGGAGCTGTTTTTT
CASSYPGTRPVPGELFF
>many|TRBJ1-2|TRBD1|TRBV3-1
TGTGCCAGCAGCTCTAGGGGGCGGATCATTGGCTACACCTTC
CASSSRGRIIGYTF
>-|TRBJ2-1|TRBD1|TRBV5-1
TGCGCCAGCAGCTCAAACAGGGGTCTCCACAATGAGCAGTTCTTC
CASSSNRGLHNEQFF
>-|TRBJ1-5|-|TRBV6-1
TGTGCCAGCAGTCTACAACCGTATAGCAATCAGCCCCAGCATTTT
CASSLQPYSNQPQHF
>-|TRBJ2-4|-|TRBV28
TGTGCCAGCAGTTTGCACCGGGACCAGCCTACGTACTTC
CASSLHRDQPTYF
>few|TRBJ2-7|-|TRBV11-2
TGTGCCAGCAGCTTAAGCCTAGCCACCTACGAGCAGTACTTC
CASSLSLATYEQYF
>few|TRBJ2-1|-|TRBV5-5
TGTGCCAGCAGCTTGGAGGGCCAAAGGGGGTCCCATGAGCAGTTCTTC
CASSLEGQRGSHEQFF
>many|TRBJ1-4|-|TRBV5-1
TGCGCCAGCAGCCCGGTACCCGGGGGCGATAATGAAAAACTGTTTTTT
CASSPVPGGDNEKLFF
>many|TRBJ2-2|TRBD1|TRBV7-2
TGTGCCAGCAGCGCGCGGACAGGGGGCCACACCGGGGAGCTGTTTTTT
CASSARTGGHTGELFF
>many|TRBJ2-5|TRBD2|TRBV7-8
TGTGCCAGCAGCTTAGTATTAGCGGGAGGGCAAGAGACCCAGTACTTC
CASSLVLAGGQETQYF
>few|TRBJ2-3|TRBD2|TRBV6-2/TRBV6-3
TGTGCCAGCGGGAGTCGCGGGGGTAGTTCCGATACGCAGTATTTT
CASGSRGGSSDTQYF